One sample yielded the 29 T cell receptor beta chains listed below, sequenced in a study of cytomegalovirus exposure and HLA in healthy donors. With 60 Vbeta and 13 Jbeta primers, the PCR was carried out. Clones were sequenced by immunoSEQ multiplex PCR, and TCRdb holds only the in-frame ones, with some missing. Seen here are some 130,000 clones, roughly 80% observed once, and the top ten hold around 3.3%. Sample: PBMCs. The receptors were gathered from a male donor in good health and CMV-seronegative.

The chain uses TRBV27 and TRBJ1-6; no definite D call. The CDR3 is made up of 15 amino acids. V was clipped by 4 bases and J by 4 bases, with 11 bases between them. CDR1 MNHEY and CDR2 SMNVEV come from the germline V gene (reference sequence). The CDR3 reads CASSSGSRYNSPLHF. The DNA of the CDR3 is TGTGCCAGCAGTTCCGGGAGTCGATATAATTCACCCCTCCACTTT.

In this sample, this clone turned up a few times. This chain links TRBV2 with TRBJ1-3; D gene uncertain. The germline CDR1 and CDR2 sequences are SNHLY and FYNNEI. V was cut by 3 bases and J by 3 bases, with 6 bases left in between. This CDR3 is built from 13 residues. The CDR3: CASSDRNGNTIYF. The CDR3 DNA sequence: TGTGCCAGCAGTGACAGGAATGGAAACACCATATATTTT.

This clone was detected a few times. J is TRBJ1-1 and V is TRBV27, with a tentative D call TRBD1 (6 bases). CDR1 is MNHEY, CDR2 SMNVEV, per germline (reference sequence). Trimming removed 2 bases at V and 1 base at J, with 11 bases between. This CDR3 is 15 amino acids long. In nucleotides, the CDR3 is TGTGCCAGCAGTTTAATGGGACACTCGAACACTGAAGCTTTCTTT. Translated, it gives CASSLMGHSNTEAFF.

The chain joins TRBV5-1 to TRBJ1-4, with 7 bases lining up with TRBD1. J gave up 7 bases and V 4 bases, and 4 bases lay outside the gene matches. Looked up from germline, CDR1 is SGHRS and CDR2 is YFSETQ. There are 13 residues in the CDR3. The CDR3 DNA reads as TGCGCCAGCAGCCGGGACAGTAGTGAAAAACTGTTTTTT. It yields the protein CASSRDSSEKLFF.

The chain is built from TRBV19 and TRBJ1-1; no reliable D call. V was trimmed by 7 bases and J by 1 base, leaving 22 bases between them. CDR1 and CDR2 from the germline V gene are LNHDA and SQIVND (reference sequence). The CDR3 contains 17 residues. The CDR3 protein is CASILLRGISSNTEAFF. CDR3 bases: TGTGCCAGTATACTCTTGCGGGGAATAAGTTCGAACACTGAAGCTTTCTTT.

This clone is a singleton in its sample. The rearrangement uses TRBV10-3 and TRBJ2-7; the D gene is possibly TRBD1 (6 bases). This CDR3 has 15 amino acids. V lost 8 bases and J 0 bases, leaving 17 bases between the germline ends. Per germline, CDR1 ENHRY and CDR2 SYGVKD. CDR3 amino acids: CAIRETGSSSYEQYF. The CDR3 DNA is TGTGCCATCCGGGAAACAGGGAGCTCCTCCTACGAGCAGTACTTC.

The chain recombines TRBV5-4 with TRBJ2-7; 11 positions match TRBD1. The CDR3 is 13 amino acids. CDR1 and CDR2 (germline): SGHNT, YYREEE (reference sequence). Unmatched junction bases numbered 3, after V lost 4 bases and J lost 6 bases. This chain's CDR3 is CASSPGQGAEQYF. The CDR3 DNA is TGTGCCAGCAGCCCAGGACAGGGGGCCGAGCAGTACTTC.

The V call is TRBV9, the J call TRBJ2-3, with 8 bases aligning to TRBD2. V shed 0 bases, J shed 4 bases, and the junction held 13 bases outside the gene matches. There are 18 residues in the CDR3. Germline-derived CDR1 and CDR2 are SGDLS and YYNGEE. This CDR3 reads CASSVEGGGTQRPDTQYF. CDR3 nucleotides: TGTGCCAGCAGCGTAGAAGGCGGGGGGACGCAACGGCCAGATACGCAGTATTTT.

The rearrangement uses TRBV29-1 and TRBJ1-2; possibly TRBD1 for D (5 bases). Germline CDR1 SQVTM, CDR2 ANQGSEA. The CDR3 sequence is 14 residues long. Trimming stripped 4 bases from V and 6 bases from J, with 18 bases between. The CDR3 reads CSVVPAGWIDGYTF. The CDR3 DNA follows: TGCAGCGTTGTTCCCGCAGGGTGGATCGATGGCTACACCTTC.

The V gene is TRBV2, the J gene TRBJ2-6; D may be TRBD2 (7 bases). CDR3 length equals 21 residues. Trimming removed 8 bases at V and 0 bases at J, with 29 bases between. The germline V gene has CDR1 SNHLY and CDR2 FYNNEI. CDR3 nucleotide sequence: TGTGCCAGCTCCCGGCGGTTTGTGAGCGGGACACGGGCCTCTGGGGCCAACGTCCTGACTTTC. It codes for CASSRRFVSGTRASGANVLTF.

The chain has TRBV9 and TRBJ2-2; D may be TRBD1 (7 bases). V lost 3 bases, J lost 5 bases, and 11 bases lay in between. Germline loops: CDR1 SGDLS, CDR2 YYNGEE. The CDR3 sequence is 14 residues long. Here the CDR3 DNA reads TGTGCCAGCAGCGGGAGGGGACAGACCGGGGAGCTGTTTTTT. Its translation is CASSGRGQTGELFF.

This clone was detected only once. The CDR3 sequence is CATGEQPISYEQYF. The CDR3 region has the DNA TGTGCCACCGGGGAACAGCCTATCTCCTACGAGCAGTACTTC. The chain joins TRBV6-1 to TRBJ2-5; D possibly corresponds to TRBD2 (5 bases). The DNA end is a closer match to TRBJ2-7, so the J assignment may be wrong. The germline CDR1 and CDR2 sequences are MNHNS and SASEGT. There are 14 residues in the CDR3.

The CDR3 here is CATSFTSSNQPQHF. CDR3 coding DNA: TGTGCCACCAGCTTTACAAGTAGCAATCAGCCCCAGCATTTT. V gene TRBV15 combines with J gene TRBJ1-5; D gene unclear. This CDR3 is 14 amino acids long. CDR1 is LNHNV, CDR2 YYDKDF, per germline (reference sequence). Deletions cut 5 bases from V and 0 bases from J, with 8 bases between.

This clone was detected once. V usage is TRBV2 and J usage is TRBJ2-5, with D tentatively TRBD2 (5 bases). The CDR3 is made up of 14 amino acids. The V gene's germline CDR1 is SNHLY and CDR2 FYNNEI. With 5 bases removed from V and 5 bases from J, the gap between germline ends came to 15 bases. The CDR3 DNA follows: TGTGCCAGCAGTCCGTTAGGGTCGGGGGAGACCCAGTACTTC. Translating gives CASSPLGSGETQYF. The full variable domain, with the rest looked up from reference TRBV2 and TRBJ2-5, is EPEVTQTPSHQVTQMGQEVILRCVPISNHLYFYWYRQILGQKVEFLVSFYNNEISEKSEIFDDQFSVERPDGSNFTLKIRSTKLEDSAMYFCASSPLGSGETQYFGPGTRLLVL.

The rearrangement joins TRBV4-1 to TRBJ2-2, with TRBD1 matching over 12 bases. The CDR3 spans 16 residues. V trimming: 0 bases; J trimming: 7 bases; junction bases outside the gene matches: 3. Germline lookup yields CDR1 MGHRA and CDR2 YSYEKL. In DNA, the CDR3 is TGCGCCAGCAGCCAAGAGGGGACAGGGGGCGTCGGGGAGCTGTTTTTT. It encodes CASSQEGTGGVGELFF.

This clone appeared a single time. CDR3 sequence: CASSRPDRGNTGELFF. Here the CDR3 DNA reads TGTGCCAGCAGCCGCCCGGACAGGGGGAACACCGGGGAGCTGTTTTTT. The rearrangement joins TRBV11-2 to TRBJ2-2; TRBD1 matches 9 bases. CDR1 and CDR2 from the germline V gene are SGHAT and FQNNGV. V gave up 5 bases and J gave up 1 base; unmatched junction bases: 5. The CDR3 runs to 16 residues.

V gene TRBV2 combines with J gene TRBJ2-5; TRBD1 matches at 10 bases. The J call could be wrong; TRBJ2-7 is a better fit for the DNA end. In germline, CDR1 is SNHLY, CDR2 FYNNEI. This CDR3 spans 15 amino acids. CDR3 in DNA: TGTGCCAGCAGTGCCCTGACAGGGGGCTTCTACGAGCAGTACTTC. Protein sequence: CASSALTGGFYEQYF.

The gene calls are TRBV27 and TRBJ2-2; 10 bases agree with TRBD1. Germline V CDR1 and CDR2: MNHEY, SMNVEV (reference sequence). Trimming took 6 bases from V and 0 from J; bases not matched to a gene: 7. This CDR3 region has 17 residues. The CDR3 DNA reads TGTGCCAGCAGCTATAAAGGGACAGGGGCGAACACCGGGGAGCTGTTTTTT. This encodes CASSYKGTGANTGELFF.

The table lists this clone with a count of one. The rearrangement joins TRBV5-1 to TRBJ2-5; D not certain. Trimming removed 5 bases at V and 1 base at J, with 21 bases between. The germline gives CDR1 SGHRS, CDR2 YFSETQ. The CDR3 runs 17 residues. The CDR3 spells CASSPIPAGKLQETQYF. The CDR3 bases are TGCGCCAGCAGTCCGATCCCGGCAGGTAAACTCCAAGAGACCCAGTACTTC.

The genes are TRBV19 and TRBJ1-1; D is possibly TRBD1 (5 bases). CDR3 length: 15 amino acids. V lost 3 bases and J 3 bases, leaving 14 bases between the germline ends. Germline assignment: CDR1 LNHDA and CDR2 SQIVND (reference sequence). The chain's CDR3 is CASSILGSRDTEAFF. Here the CDR3 DNA reads TGTGCCAGTAGTATTCTGGGCAGCAGGGACACTGAAGCTTTCTTT.

Details on this clone: Sequence at one end of the junction differs from germline and may be a read error. V and J are TRBV19 and TRBJ1-1; D might be TRBD1 (6 bases). CDR3 size: 13 residues. CDR1 LNHDA and CDR2 SQIVND come from the germline V gene (reference sequence). Here the CDR3 DNA reads TGTGCCAGTAGTTACACAGGGAACGCTGAAGCTTTCTTT. This gives the protein CASSYTGNAEAFF.

The chain recombines TRBV29-1 with TRBJ1-1, with a weak D call TRBD1 (6 bases). V shed 6 bases and J shed 4 bases, with 15 bases lying between them. This CDR3 contains 13 residues. Per the germline V gene, CDR1 is SQVTM and CDR2 is ANQGSEA. CDR3 protein: CSVVREGGTEAFF. DNA for the CDR3: TGCAGCGTCGTGAGGGAAGGGGGCACTGAAGCTTTCTTT.

The chain joins TRBV7-8 to TRBJ1-5; 9 nucleotides agree with TRBD1. Looked up from germline, CDR1 is SGHVS and CDR2 is FQNEAQ. This CDR3 is 16 amino acids long. J was trimmed by 0 bases and V by 3 bases; bases with no gene match: 3. This chain's CDR3 is CASSFGTGSSNQPQHF. In DNA form, the CDR3 reads TGTGCCAGCAGCTTCGGGACAGGGTCTAGCAATCAGCCCCAGCATTTT.

This rearrangement joins TRBV28 to TRBJ2-3, with 7 nucleotides matching TRBD2. The CDR3 length is 18 residues. CDR1 and CDR2 from the germline V gene are MDHEN and SYDVKM. V was clipped by 5 bases and J by 0 bases; unmatched bases: 14. The CDR3 region has the DNA TGTGCCAGCAGTCTACCTACTGCTAGCGGCTCTAGCACAGATACGCAGTATTTT. This codes for CASSLPTASGSSTDTQYF.

The chain combines TRBV6-4 with TRBJ2-7, with 7 bases lining up with TRBD1. V gave up 0 bases and J gave up 4 bases; unmatched junction bases: 12. The CDR3 has 17 residues. The germline CDR1 and CDR2 sequences are MRHNA and SNTAGT. CDR3 loop: CASSDSDPGQQRYEQYF. DNA of the CDR3: TGTGCCAGCAGTGACTCAGACCCGGGACAGCAGAGGTACGAGCAGTACTTC.

The chain carries TRBV5-6 and TRBJ1-2, with 8 positions matching TRBD1. V was clipped by 4 bases and J by 8 bases; unmatched bases: 10. Germline assignment: CDR1 SGHDT and CDR2 YYEEEE. CDR3 length: 14 residues. CDR3 nucleotides: TGTGCCAGCAGCCCCGGGACAGGCCTCTCGGGCTACACCTTC. The encoded protein is CASSPGTGLSGYTF.

V gene TRBV9 combines with J gene TRBJ1-2; no firm D call. V was cut by 0 bases and J by 0 bases, with 12 bases left in between. Germline V gene sequence: CDR1 SGDLS, CDR2 YYNGEE. This CDR3 region has 16 residues. The CDR3 sequence is CASSVGGGPTNYGYTF. Here the CDR3 DNA reads TGTGCCAGCAGCGTAGGTGGAGGCCCGACTAACTATGGCTACACCTTC.

The chain joins TRBV29-1 to TRBJ2-1; 9 bases align to TRBD1. V dropped 7 bases and J dropped 9; count of bases not matched to a gene: 7. Germline values: CDR1 SQVTM, CDR2 ANQGSEA. This CDR3 comprises 12 residues. This CDR3 reads CSGGDREGEQFF. CDR3 nucleotide sequence: TGCAGCGGGGGGGACAGGGAAGGTGAGCAGTTCTTC.

The chain combines TRBV6-5 with TRBJ2-7; D not certain. Germline CDR1 reads MNHEY; CDR2 reads SVGAGI. CDR3 length: 15 amino acids. V lost 0 bases and J lost 4, with 13 bases in between. This CDR3 is CASSYSTGSGYEQYF. For the CDR3, the DNA is TGTGCCAGCAGTTACTCTACCGGGTCTGGATACGAGCAGTACTTC.